A single sample is the source of the 20 T cell receptor beta chains below, sequenced in a study of T cells in Graves' hyperthyroidism and ophthalmopathy. Amplification of TCR beta CDR3 regions was performed using RNA transcripts as template. HTBI primers were used for first-round RT-PCR of the TCR CDR3. TCRdb re-analysed the multiplex PCR reads in MiXCR, keeping a single row per CDR3 protein. The data contain some 370,000 distinct CDR3 sequences, over 11% of them singletons. The sample taken for sequencing was blood. The receptor set was obtained from a man in his fifties with Graves' ophthalmopathy.

This clonotype was seen ten or more times. The chain combines TRBV3-1 with TRBJ2-7; D not resolved. Germline V gene sequence: CDR1 LGHDT, CDR2 YNNKEL (reference sequence). The length of the CDR3 is 15 residues. Trimming pared 2 bases from V and 3 bases from J, leaving 14 bases between. In DNA form, the CDR3 reads TGTGCCAGCAGCCAAACCCCCAATTGGGTCTACGAGCAGTACTTC. This translates into CASSQTPNWVYEQYF.

This clonotype was found many times. The chain recombines TRBV12-3 or TRBV12-4 with TRBJ1-1; 7 nucleotides match TRBD1. This CDR3 has 15 amino acids. The V gene end was trimmed by 6 bases and the J gene end by 1 base; junction bases not matched to a gene: 8. CDR3 in DNA: TGTGCCAGCAGACTCAGACAGGGAGGGAACACTGAAGCTTTCTTT. Protein: CASRLRQGGNTEAFF.

V is TRBV25-1 and J is TRBJ2-1; 8 nucleotides match TRBD2. CDR1 and CDR2 (germline): MGHDK, SYGVNS. Trimming took 6 bases from V and 6 from J; bases not matched to a gene: 7. The CDR3 runs 14 residues. The CDR3 is CASSATSAGNEQFF. In nucleotides, the CDR3 is TGTGCCAGCAGCGCGACTAGCGCCGGCAATGAGCAGTTCTTC. The full variable domain, completed using reference TRBV25-1 and TRBJ2-1, is EADIYQTPRYLVIGTGKKITLECSQTMGHDKMYWYQQDPGMELHLIHYSYGVNSTEKGDLSSESTVSRIRTEHFPLTLESARPSHTSQYLCASSATSAGNEQFFGPGTRLTVL.

The sample holds many counts of this clonotype. The chain employs TRBV30 and TRBJ2-5; D is unresolved. V dropped 0 bases and J dropped 9 bases, with 11 bases sitting between them. The germline V gene encodes CDR1 GTSNPN and CDR2 SVGIG (reference sequence). This CDR3 has 12 residues. For the CDR3, the DNA is TGTGCCTGGAGTGTACCCAATGGGGCCCAGTACTTC. Residues: CAWSVPNGAQYF.

Many counts were recorded for this clonotype. V and J are TRBV20-1 and TRBJ2-5; weak D call: TRBD2 (7 bases). Trimming removed 3 bases from V and 5 bases from J, with 19 bases in between. Germline CDR1 and CDR2: DFQATT and SNEGSKA (reference sequence). The CDR3 spans 15 residues. The DNA for the CDR3 is TGCAGTGCTAGTCGAGGGGGGGTAGGTAGGGAGACCCAGTACTTC. This translates into CSASRGGVGRETQYF.

This clonotype was picked up many times. The J gene is TRBJ2-1, the V gene TRBV5-1; 11 bases align to TRBD2. V lost 4 bases to trimming and J lost 9 bases; unmatched junction nucleotides: 9. CDR1 SGHRS and CDR2 YFSETQ come from the germline V gene. This CDR3 has 15 amino acids. The CDR3 DNA reads TGCGCCAGCAGCCCGGAGGTGACTAGCGGGACTGAGCAGTTCTTC. It translates to CASSPEVTSGTEQFF.

This clonotype was recorded at least ten times. The chain recombines TRBV7-8 with TRBJ2-7; no definite D call. The CDR3 contains 14 residues. Trimming shortened V by 0 bases and J by 2 bases, and 8 bases separated the two germline ends. Germline CDR1 and CDR2: SGHVS and FQNEAQ. The CDR3 nucleotides read TGTGCCAGCAGCTTAGCGGGGATTCCCTACGAGCAGTACTTC. Protein sequence: CASSLAGIPYEQYF.

This clonotype was seen many times. V gene TRBV3-1 combines with J gene TRBJ2-1; the D gene could be TRBD1 or TRBD2 (5 bases each). Trimming removed 1 base from V and 3 bases from J, with 10 bases in between. This CDR3 is built from 15 residues. Germline CDR1 LGHDT, CDR2 YNNKEL (reference sequence). In DNA form, the CDR3 reads TGTGCCAGCAGCCAAGGGGACGGAGACTACAATGAGCAGTTCTTC. It translates to CASSQGDGDYNEQFF.

This clonotype has a count of ten or more. CDR3 DNA sequence: TGTGCCAGCAGTAGGGACAGTAATGAAAAACTGTTTTTT. Translated: CASSRDSNEKLFF. V usage is TRBV6-1 and J usage is TRBJ1-4; 7 nucleotides align to TRBD1. This CDR3 is 13 amino acids long. Germline V gene sequence: CDR1 MNHNS, CDR2 SASEGT. After removal of 5 bases from V and 4 bases from J, the junction contained 1 base not matched to a gene.

The CDR3: CASSAVGSEWIQYF. CDR3 coding DNA: TGTGCCAGCTCAGCAGTGGGCAGCGAATGGATTCAGTACTTC. The gene calls are TRBV18 and TRBJ2-4; unclear D gene. V dropped 5 bases and J dropped 10 bases, with 18 bases sitting between them. Germline CDR1 is KGHSH and CDR2 is LQKENI. CDR3 size: 14 residues.

This clonotype showed up just a few times. The junction differs from germline at one of its ends, possibly a read error. The chain links TRBV7-9 to TRBJ1-2; 7 nucleotides align to TRBD1. CDR1 is SEHNR, CDR2 FQNEAQ, per germline (reference sequence). This CDR3 is 13 amino acids long. CDR3 in DNA: TGCGCCAGCAGCTTAGAGACAGGGTATGGCTACACCTTC. Amino acids: CASSLETGYGYTF.

This clonotype has a count of ten or more. This sequence joins TRBV30 and TRBJ2-7; TRBD2 agrees at 8 bases. CDR3 length: 16 residues. The junction had 12 bases not matched to a gene; V was cut back by 1 base and J by 4 bases. Germline V CDR1 and CDR2: GTSNPN, SVGIG (reference sequence). The CDR3 protein is CAWSGGSARGRYEQYF. CDR3 nucleotide sequence: TGTGCCTGGAGTGGGGGGTCCGCGCGCGGGAGGTACGAGCAGTACTTC.

This clonotype was recorded at least ten times. V and J are TRBV28 and TRBJ1-5; 7 bases are a match to TRBD1. The CDR3 spans 15 residues. V lost 3 bases to trimming and J lost 0 bases; unmatched junction nucleotides: 2. Germline V CDR1 and CDR2: MDHEN, SYDVKM. As DNA, the CDR3 is TGTGCCAGCAGTTTGGACAGGTATAGCAATCAGCCCCAGCATTTT. Translating it yields CASSLDRYSNQPQHF.

In this sample, this clonotype turned up a few times. V usage is TRBV10-3 and J usage is TRBJ1-1; 7 bases are shared with TRBD1. The CDR3 has 13 amino acids. From germline, CDR1 is ENHRY and CDR2 SYGVKD. The V and J ends lost 4 bases and 7 bases, in that order; junction bases with no gene match: 6. The CDR3 is CAISGQGPSEAFF. In DNA form, the CDR3 reads TGTGCCATCAGTGGACAGGGCCCAAGTGAAGCTTTCTTT.

This clonotype was counted ten times or more. This chain joins TRBV11-2 and TRBJ2-1; 9 positions match TRBD2. The V and J ends lost 1 base and 0 bases, in that order; junction bases with no gene match: 4. The germline V gene has CDR1 SGHAT and CDR2 FQNNGV. The CDR3 covers 17 residues. The CDR3 nucleotides read TGTGCCAGCAGCTTAGGATCTAGCGGGATCTCCTACAATGAGCAGTTCTTC. Its translation: CASSLGSSGISYNEQFF.

In this sample, this clonotype turned up a few times. The chain joins TRBV7-2 to TRBJ2-1; the D is unclear. This CDR3 contains 15 residues. V lost 1 base to trimming and J lost 5 bases, with 12 bases between them. CDR1 is SGHTA and CDR2 is FQGNSA in the germline V gene. CDR3 protein: CASSLEFGVHNEQFF. The CDR3 DNA reads as TGTGCCAGCAGCTTAGAGTTTGGGGTCCACAATGAGCAGTTCTTC.

Comments on this clonotype: A clone one base away is much larger, so this may be a read error. The CDR3 nucleotides read TGTGCCAGCAGCCCCGGCCCCACAGATGCGCAGTATTTT. It translates to CASSPGPTDAQYF. V is TRBV11-2 and J is TRBJ2-3; D is unresolved. The germline V gene has CDR1 SGHAT and CDR2 FQNNGV. This CDR3 has 13 amino acids.

This rearrangement joins TRBV12-3 or TRBV12-4 to TRBJ2-5; 13 nucleotides line up with TRBD2. Unmatched junction bases numbered 15, after V lost 6 bases and J lost 2 bases. The CDR3 runs 19 residues. The CDR3 reads CASSPVTGLAGVEQETQYF. The DNA for the CDR3 is TGTGCCAGCAGCCCAGTCACAGGACTAGCGGGAGTAGAACAAGAGACCCAGTACTTC.

Ten or more counts support this clonotype. The chain carries TRBV2 and TRBJ2-3; D remains unclear. The CDR3 sequence is 13 residues long. From germline, CDR1 is SNHLY and CDR2 FYNNEI. Deletions cut 9 bases from V and 2 bases from J, with 12 bases between. CDR3 nucleotide sequence: TGTGCCAGTAACGCTCAGGACACAGATACGCAGTATTTT. It yields the protein CASNAQDTDTQYF.

This clonotype came up a few times. This chain joins TRBV24-1 and TRBJ2-6; the match to TRBD1 covers 8 bases. Per germline, CDR1 KGHDR and CDR2 SFDVKD. V gave up 4 bases and J gave up 7 bases; unmatched junction bases: 11. This CDR3 region has 17 residues. In nucleotides, the CDR3 is TGTGCCACCAGTGACAACCCGGGACAGGAACGCGCCAACGTCCTGACTTTC. It codes for CATSDNPGQERANVLTF.